This passage covers 15 T cell receptor beta chains from one sample sequenced in a study of graft-versus-host responses after intestinal transplantation. Here immunoSEQ multiplex PCR was the method, and the copy in TCRdb shows in-frame clones only, minus some. The table records 14,000 or so clones, 65% to 80% of them present only once. Intraepithelial and lamina propria lymphocytes were freed from processed graft tissue. Here the sequenced sample was ileum tissue, taken approximately 27 days after intestinal transplant. The receptors derive from a human patient who received an intestinal transplant, so some T cells may come from the graft donor.

This chain links TRBV19 with TRBJ2-1; 7 bases are shared with TRBD2. The germline V gene encodes CDR1 LNHDA and CDR2 SQIVND (reference sequence). This CDR3 region has 16 residues. V gave up 10 bases and J gave up 4 bases; unmatched junction bases: 16. The CDR3 DNA sequence: TGTGCCACTCGACTACCCGGGACTAAAAATTACAATGAGCAGTTCTTC. Translating it yields CATRLPGTKNYNEQFF.

This chain links TRBV10-3 with TRBJ1-1, with D possibly matching TRBD1 (5 bases). The germline gives CDR1 ENHRY, CDR2 SYGVKD. The CDR3 sequence is 12 residues long. Trimming stripped 4 bases from V and 8 bases from J, with 11 bases between. In DNA, the CDR3 is TGTGCCATCAGTGCGATCCGGGGGGAAGCTTTCTTT. Translation: CAISAIRGEAFF.

The chain recombines TRBV5-4 with TRBJ2-2; possible D gene TRBD1, 8 bases. V was clipped by 5 bases and J by 7 bases, with 18 bases between them. The germline V gene has CDR1 SGHNT and CDR2 YYREEE (reference sequence). The CDR3 has 15 amino acids. The chain's CDR3 is CASRQGQGGGGELFF. The DNA for the CDR3 is TGTGCCAGCAGACAAGGACAGGGAGGGGGCGGGGAGCTGTTTTTT.

The chain uses TRBV9 and TRBJ2-5; the match to TRBD2 covers 13 bases. The junction had 3 bases not matched to a gene; V was cut back by 3 bases and J by 1 base. The CDR3 is 16 amino acids. In germline, CDR1 is SGDLS, CDR2 YYNGEE. CDR3 loop: CASSGGLAGAQETQYF. In nucleotides, the CDR3 is TGTGCCAGCAGCGGCGGACTAGCGGGGGCCCAAGAGACCCAGTACTTC.

V and J are TRBV13 and TRBJ2-7; no firm D call. The CDR3 has 13 amino acids. The germline gives CDR1 PRHDT, CDR2 FYEKMQ (reference sequence). Trimming removed 5 bases from V and 2 bases from J, with 10 bases in between. Here the CDR3 reads CASSTAGPYEQYV. CDR3 in DNA: TGTGCCAGCAGCACAGCAGGCCCCTACGAGCAGTACGTC.

This clone was detected a few times. The chain recombines TRBV7-9 with TRBJ1-2; the D is unclear. Germline V gene lookup returns CDR1 SEHNR and CDR2 FQNEAQ (reference sequence). This CDR3 has 12 residues. Trimming shortened V by 3 bases and J by 7 bases, and 9 bases separated the two germline ends. The CDR3 here is CASSFGEGGYTF. The CDR3 DNA reads as TGTGCCAGCAGCTTCGGAGAAGGTGGCTACACCTTC.

This chain joins TRBV7-2 and TRBJ1-1, with no clear D. Trimming removed 2 bases at V and 5 bases at J, with 9 bases between. There are 13 residues in the CDR3. Per germline, CDR1 SGHTA and CDR2 FQGNSA. The CDR3 region is CASSLRGWTEAFF. DNA for the CDR3: TGTGCCAGCAGCTTACGGGGATGGACTGAAGCTTTCTTT.

The chain recombines TRBV7-9 with TRBJ2-2, with D tentatively TRBD1 (5 bases). The germline V gene has CDR1 SEHNR and CDR2 FQNEAQ (reference sequence). Trimming cost V 4 bases and J 6 bases, with 18 bases left between them. The length of the CDR3 is 16 residues. This CDR3 is CASSSQGLWKPGELFF. Here the CDR3 DNA reads TGTGCCAGCAGCTCCCAGGGTTTATGGAAACCCGGGGAGCTGTTTTTT.

The chain links TRBV7-2 to TRBJ2-5; TRBD1 agrees at 7 bases. The CDR3 sequence is 14 residues long. V was clipped by 6 bases and J by 5 bases; unmatched bases: 9. Germline lookup yields CDR1 SGHTA and CDR2 FQGNSA. CDR3 loop: CASRFTRDSETQYF. In DNA form, the CDR3 reads TGTGCCAGCAGATTCACACGGGACAGCGAGACCCAGTACTTC. The full variable domain, rest sourced from reference TRBV7-2 and TRBJ2-5, is GAGVSQSPSNKVTEKGKDVELRCDPISGHTALYWYRQSLGQGLEFLIYFQGNSAPDKSGLPSDRFSAERTGGSVSTLTIQRTQQEDSAVYLCASRFTRDSETQYFGPGTRLLVL.

This sequence joins TRBV7-9 and TRBJ1-5, with D maybe TRBD1 (6 bases). Trimming cost V 8 bases and J 6 bases, with 20 bases left between them. The CDR3 contains 15 residues. Germline CDR1 SEHNR, CDR2 FQNEAQ (reference sequence). CDR3 DNA sequence: TGTGCCAGCGAGAACTCAGGGGATTCGGGTCAGCCCCAGCATTTT. This translates into CASENSGDSGQPQHF.

Here the CDR3 DNA reads TGTGCCAGTAGTAGGCTAGCGAAGAACACAGATACGCAGTATTTT. The encoded protein is CASSRLAKNTDTQYF. The rearrangement links TRBV19 to TRBJ2-3, with a tentative D call TRBD2 (6 bases). Looked up from germline, CDR1 is LNHDA and CDR2 is SQIVND (reference sequence). This CDR3 is built from 15 residues. With 4 bases removed from V and 2 bases from J, the gap between germline ends came to 13 bases.

The chain has TRBV11-2 and TRBJ1-1, with D perhaps TRBD1 (6 bases). Trimming pared 5 bases from V and 4 bases from J, leaving 23 bases between. Germline V gives CDR1 SGHAT, CDR2 FQNNGV. The CDR3 loop spans 17 amino acids. The CDR3 here is CASSPTQGRNPRTEAFF. The CDR3 bases are TGTGCCAGCAGCCCGACACAGGGAAGAAACCCGCGCACTGAAGCTTTCTTT.

The rearrangement uses TRBV7-2 and TRBJ2-1, with D possibly being TRBD1 (5 bases). V gave up 3 bases and J gave up 4 bases, with 10 bases separating them. In germline, CDR1 is SGHTA, CDR2 FQGNSA. This CDR3 has 14 residues. CDR3 loop: CASSLGLGYNEQFF. The CDR3 coding sequence is TGTGCCAGCAGCTTGGGGCTTGGGTACAATGAGCAGTTCTTC.

This clone was seen just once. The chain couples TRBV9 to TRBJ1-3; tentatively, D is TRBD1 (5 bases). The V end lost 1 base, the J end lost 3 bases, and 8 bases lay between the germline ends. Looked up from germline, CDR1 is SGDLS and CDR2 is YYNGEE. The CDR3 loop spans 14 amino acids. In DNA, the CDR3 is TGTGCCAGCAGCGTACAGGGTGGTGGAAACACCATATATTTT. Encoded protein: CASSVQGGGNTIYF.

This chain links TRBV28 with TRBJ2-7, with D tentatively TRBD2 (6 bases). Germline V CDR1 and CDR2: MDHEN, SYDVKM. The CDR3 has 14 residues. With 2 bases removed from V and 2 bases from J, the gap between germline ends came to 10 bases. CDR3 nucleotide sequence: TGTGCCAGCAGTTTACCCGGGGAGGCCTACGAGCAGTACGTC. Translated, it gives CASSLPGEAYEQYV.